Listed here is a single T cell receptor beta chain. The CDR3 has 15 amino acids. V lost 5 bases, J lost 7 bases, and 18 bases lay in between. Germline assignment: CDR1 SEHNR and CDR2 FQNEAQ (reference sequence). The PCR employed 60 Vbeta primers together with 13 Jbeta primers. Sequencing used immunoSEQ multiplex PCR; TCRdb keeps in-frame clones, though not all of them. The table records over 110,000 clones, 55% to 80% of them present only once. This sample was taken from a study of cytomegalovirus exposure and HLA in healthy donors. The V gene is TRBV7-9, the J gene TRBJ2-1; D may be TRBD1 (6 bases). This clonotype was obtained from a woman aged 40 to 50 in good health and CMV-seronegative. The sample taken for sequencing was PBMCs. The CDR3 here is CASSGRAQQGNEQFF. In DNA form, the CDR3 reads TGTGCCAGCAGCGGACGCGCCCAACAGGGAAATGAGCAGTTCTTC.